This entry concerns a single TCR beta chain. This receptor's antigen is unknown. Per-base quality was not reported, and no clone a single base away is much larger than it. CDR1 is given as SNHLY and CDR2 as FYNNEI, both from the germline V gene. For this chain, trimming is 8 bases at the V end and 0 bases at the J end, and the number of junction bases without a gene match is 10. The CDR3 spans 15 residues, from the cysteine through the phenylalanine. This entry keeps only the CDR3 DNA: 45 bases, framed from base 1. Patients with ophthalmopathy had moderately to severely active disease, with a Clinical Activity Score of 3 or more, a NOSPECS grade of 4 or more, and a disease duration of less than 3 months. Anyone with other autoimmune diseases, uncontrolled infections, pregnancy or lactation was excluded from the study. Diagnosis relied on clinical symptoms, serum thyroxine, TRAb, thyroid ultrasound and orbital computed tomography. Ficoll-Paque density gradient centrifugation was used to isolate PBMCs from around 10 ml of fresh peripheral blood. Total RNA was extracted using Trizol reagent, and RNA quality was checked on an Agilent 2100 Bioanalyzer.

For repertoire sequencing, TCR beta CDR3 regions were amplified from RNA transcripts. HTBI primers and the Qiagen OneStep RT-PCR kit were used in a first-round RT-PCR, which was followed by a second-round multiplex PCR, size selection and purification. Sequencing of the libraries was carried out on an Illumina HiSeq2000 in paired-end mode with 100 bp reads. The paper's processing steps were these. Reads were processed with SOAPnuke, discarding reads with adapters, uncalled bases, mean Phred below 15, or no exact constant-primer or identifier match. COPE v1.2.5 was used to merge high-quality paired reads. Each unique nucleotide sequence was defined as a clonotype, and clonotypes were aligned to IMGT TRB V, D and J references with MiTCR v1.1. The analysis was limited to V-J combinations with a frequency above 0.0001, which together covered approximately 99% of the repertoires. For each V-J combination, a TCR clonal expansion and chaos score was defined as the ratio of F50 clonal expansion to chaos observed in the TCRdist matrix. Welch's t-statistics and random forest were used to narrow the features down to about a dozen V-J combinations, which were then fed into a naive Bayes classifier. The similarity between thyroid and blood repertoires was quantified using the Morisita-Horn index. TCRdb redid the processing of the public reads, applying fastp at Q25 and MiXCR, and retained in-frame beta chains. Rows with a matching CDR3 protein are joined into one entry that keeps the most common DNA and genes. These V and J calls are TCRdb output, not the study's own analysis. The sample yields hundreds of thousands of distinct CDR3 sequences; roughly 40% were counted once. About 40% of the sample goes to the ten largest clones.

The data originate from a study of Graves' ophthalmopathy and Graves' hyperthyroidism (dated by TCRdb to the late 2010s). Turning to the overall study: Peripheral blood was collected at initial diagnosis, before any treatment. In total, some 140 blood samples were TCR-sequenced: fewer than 50 ophthalmopathy, some 75 hyperthyroidism and 17 hyperthyroidism-to-ophthalmopathy patients. TCR beta repertoire signatures were used to distinguish Graves' ophthalmopathy from Graves' hyperthyroidism and to predict progression to ophthalmopathy. To explore V-J signatures that distinguish ophthalmopathy from hyperthyroidism, a discovery set of around 100 patients was enrolled, made up of 40 to 45 with ophthalmopathy and around 60 with stable hyperthyroidism. In roughly 6 hyperthyroidism patients, the T-cell repertoires found in thyroid tissue were compared with those found in blood. An independent validation cohort comprised some 18 hyperthyroidism patients and roughly 15 patients who later progressed from hyperthyroidism to ophthalmopathy. Following sample collection, hyperthyroidism patients were given methimazole at a starting dose of 30 mg daily, and ophthalmopathy patients were given high-dose intravenous methylprednisolone. Paper-wide results and their limitations: Among expanded thyroid clonotypes with frequency above 0.001, most also showed up in blood, which suggests that blood repertoires may reflect the thyroid immune response. In cross-validation, the 13-signature model distinguished ophthalmopathy from stable hyperthyroidism with approximately 88% sensitivity and about 84% specificity, and in the test set the corresponding values were roughly 80% and 76%. No statistical method was used to set the sample size in advance, and the investigators knew which group each participant was assigned to. In validation, the model predicted ophthalmopathy progression with 70.59% sensitivity and approximately 72% specificity; 12 predicted patients were CT-confirmed with GO in a median of roughly 6.8 months.

The origin of this receptor is an adult man with Graves' ophthalmopathy. Sequencing used peripheral blood. Rearrangement joined TRBV2 to TRBJ2-7; the junction holds 7 bases that match TRBD1. The CDR3 has the sequence CASGLGGGFSYEQYF. The sequenced DNA: TGTGCCAGCGGTTTAGGGGGCGGATTCTCCTACGAGCAGTACTTC.